These 25 T cell receptor beta chains were all obtained from the same sample, sequenced in a study of early T cells in non-severe SARS-CoV-2 infection. In TCRdb, the 5' RACE reads were re-called with MiXCR into one record per CDR3 protein. The sample consists of tens of thousands of distinct CDR3 sequences, about 10% of them appearing once. The sequences come from whole blood, collected at baseline. The receptors derive from an adult who was a healthcare worker with PCR-confirmed SARS-CoV-2 infection or an uninfected control (not recorded which).

Many counts were recorded for this clonotype. The J gene is TRBJ2-1, the V gene TRBV6-4; perhaps D is TRBD1 or TRBD2 (7 bases each). The CDR3 has 14 amino acids. The ends were cut back, 2 bases at V and 9 bases at J, with 14 bases in the middle. Germline V gives CDR1 MRHNA, CDR2 SNTAGT. The CDR3 is CASSDGEGAGEQFF. The CDR3 nucleotides are TGTGCCAGCAGTGACGGGGAGGGGGCTGGTGAGCAGTTCTTC.

V gene TRBV6-4 combines with J gene TRBJ2-2; D gene ambiguous. Germline V gives CDR1 MRHNA, CDR2 SNTAGT. This CDR3 is built from 14 residues. Trimming took off 8 bases at V and 7 bases at J, with 17 bases between the two ends. CDR3 sequence reads: CASRGGYPDGELFF. In nucleotides, the CDR3 is TGTGCCAGCCGAGGCGGATACCCTGACGGGGAGCTGTTTTTT.

V and J are TRBV5-1 and TRBJ2-7; TRBD1 matches at 8 bases. There are 16 residues in the CDR3. Germline V CDR1 and CDR2: SGHRS, YFSETQ. Trimming removed 4 bases from V and 5 bases from J; junction bases left unmatched: 14. CDR3 nucleotide sequence: TGCGCCAGCAGCCCTGGGGGGACAGGAATGTCGCACGAGCAGTACTTC. Its protein product is CASSPGGTGMSHEQYF.

This clonotype has at least ten counts. CDR3 region: CASRGGQGGNYGYTF. In DNA form, the CDR3 reads TGTGCCAGCAGGGGCGGACAGGGGGGTAACTATGGCTACACCTTC. V is TRBV27 and J is TRBJ1-2, with 10 positions matching TRBD1. The germline V gene encodes CDR1 MNHEY and CDR2 SMNVEV (reference sequence). This CDR3 has 15 amino acids. The J segment lost 1 base and the V segment lost 6 bases, leaving 5 bases of the junction unmatched.

J is TRBJ1-2 and V is TRBV9; D gene ambiguous. CDR3 length: 15 amino acids. Germline CDR1 is SGDLS and CDR2 is YYNGEE. Between the trimmed V and J ends, which lost 4 bases and 6 bases, there was a span of 19 bases. CDR3 region: CASSLLPDRGNGYTF. The DNA of the CDR3 is TGTGCCAGCAGCCTCCTCCCGGATCGGGGAAATGGCTACACCTTC.

The chain has TRBV11-2 and TRBJ1-1, with 10 bases that match TRBD1. Germline lookup yields CDR1 SGHAT and CDR2 FQNNGV. The CDR3 consists of 18 residues. The trim removed 1 base at V and 5 bases at J, leaving 13 bases unmatched. CDR3 nucleotide sequence: TGTGCCAGCAGCTTAGCTCCGGGGACAGGGGCGAGGAAAACTGAAGCTTTCTTT. Translation gives CASSLAPGTGARKTEAFF.

This clonotype occurred many times. The chain combines TRBV19 with TRBJ2-5; TRBD1 is a possible D gene (5 bases). The CDR3 is made up of 14 amino acids. Germline loops: CDR1 LNHDA, CDR2 SQIVND (reference sequence). Between the trimmed V and J ends, which lost 6 bases and 2 bases, there was a span of 13 bases. The CDR3 DNA is TGTGCCAGTAGGGACACTTCACGTCAAGAGACCCAGTACTTC. Translating it yields CASRDTSRQETQYF.

The chain is built from TRBV15 and TRBJ2-4; D remains unclear. This CDR3 is 13 amino acids long. Germline lookup yields CDR1 LNHNV and CDR2 YYDKDF (reference sequence). Trimming shortened V by 6 bases and J by 4 bases, and 10 bases separated the two germline ends. The CDR3 nucleotides read TGTGCCACCAGTGGCCCTAGGAAAAACATTCAGTACTTC. Its protein product is CATSGPRKNIQYF.

The chain employs TRBV11-2 and TRBJ1-1, with D uncertain. This CDR3 has 14 amino acids. Trimming cost V 5 bases and J 5 bases, with 15 bases left between them. Germline loops: CDR1 SGHAT, CDR2 FQNNGV. The chain's CDR3 is CASSPGGGWTEAFF. The CDR3, as DNA: TGTGCCAGCAGCCCTGGTGGAGGGTGGACTGAAGCTTTCTTT.

This clonotype has just a few counts. V is TRBV5-1 and J is TRBJ1-3; D is ambiguous. The ends were cut back, 6 bases at V and 7 bases at J, with 17 bases in the middle. Germline CDR1 reads SGHRS; CDR2 reads YFSETQ. This CDR3 comprises 14 residues. The CDR3 DNA is TGCGCCAGCAAAGGAAAGAAACGGTGGAACACCATATATTTT. Protein product: CASKGKKRWNTIYF.

The chain couples TRBV7-2 to TRBJ2-3, with 8 bases that match TRBD2. Germline V gene lookup returns CDR1 SGHTA and CDR2 FQGNSA. CDR3 length: 16 amino acids. Losses at the gene ends were 4 bases for V and 5 bases for J; bases not matched to a gene: 11. The CDR3 nucleotides are TGTGCCAGCAGCTGGTGGTTGACGGGGGGGAGAGATACGCAGTATTTT. Translating gives CASSWWLTGGRDTQYF. The full variable domain, with the rest looked up from reference TRBV7-2 and TRBJ2-3, is GAGVSQSPSNKVTEKGKDVELRCDPISGHTALYWYRQSLGQGLEFLIYFQGNSAPDKSGLPSDRFSAERTGGSVSTLTIQRTQQEDSAVYLCASSWWLTGGRDTQYFGPGTRLTVL.

V gene TRBV4-1 combines with J gene TRBJ1-1; D is uncertain. The CDR3 contains 14 residues. Trimming left V 1 base short and J 0 bases short, with 6 bases between. Germline V gene data show CDR1 as MGHRA and CDR2 as YSYEKL. CDR3: CASSQVAVNTEAFF. DNA for the CDR3: TGCGCCAGCAGCCAAGTGGCGGTGAACACTGAAGCTTTCTTT.

This clonotype was seen repeatedly, ten times or more. The rearrangement uses TRBV3-1 and TRBJ2-2, with 7 bases matching TRBD1. Unmatched junction bases numbered 2, after V lost 2 bases and J lost 5 bases. This CDR3 comprises 14 residues. Germline V gives CDR1 LGHDT, CDR2 YNNKEL (reference sequence). CDR3 nucleotides: TGTGCCAGCAGCCAAACGACAGGGACCGGGGAGCTGTTTTTT. It yields the protein CASSQTTGTGELFF.

This clonotype was observed many times. The CDR3 region is CASGLVGGLAPEQYF. The CDR3, as DNA: TGTGCTAGTGGTTTGGTAGGAGGACTAGCCCCCGAGCAGTACTTC. The chain is built from TRBV12-5 and TRBJ2-7; TRBD2 agrees at 8 bases. CDR1 and CDR2 (germline): LGHNT, FRNRAP. V shed 0 bases, J shed 6 bases, and the junction held 7 bases outside the gene matches. The CDR3 contains 15 residues.

This clonotype has a handful of counts. Written as DNA, the CDR3 is TGTGCCAGCAGCTTAGCTTGGCTAGCGGGGCATGAGCAGTTCTTC. Encoded protein: CASSLAWLAGHEQFF. The chain uses TRBV7-6 and TRBJ2-1, with 9 positions matching TRBD2. The trim removed 0 bases at V and 8 bases at J, leaving 5 bases unmatched. Germline values: CDR1 SGHVS, CDR2 FNYEAQ. This CDR3 has 15 amino acids.

The gene calls are TRBV7-3 and TRBJ2-5, with 10 positions matching TRBD2. V trimming: 5 bases; J trimming: 10 bases; junction bases outside the gene matches: 10. CDR1 SGHTA and CDR2 FQGTGA come from the germline V gene. This CDR3 comprises 14 residues. CDR3 sequence (DNA): TGTGCCAGCAGCCTTAATGTAGCGGGGGGCGTCCAGTACTTC. Protein product: CASSLNVAGGVQYF.

This chain links TRBV12-3 or TRBV12-4 with TRBJ2-7, with 14 bases lining up with TRBD2. The CDR3 contains 16 residues. Trimming at V came to 7 bases and at J to 5 bases, leaving 10 bases not matched to a gene. CDR3 coding DNA: TGTGCCAGCACTGAGACTAGCGGGGGGGTTCTCCACGAGCAGTACTTC. Amino acids: CASTETSGGVLHEQYF.

This clonotype was detected ten times or more. The V gene is TRBV12-3 or TRBV12-4, the J gene TRBJ1-2; D is unclear. With 3 bases removed from V and 2 bases from J, the gap between germline ends came to 10 bases. The CDR3 covers 14 residues. The CDR3, as DNA: TGTGCCAGCAGTTTGTTACCGGTCAACTATGGCTACACCTTC. As protein: CASSLLPVNYGYTF.

This clonotype has at least ten counts. The chain links TRBV20-1 to TRBJ1-4; D gene uncertain. Germline V gives CDR1 DFQATT, CDR2 SNEGSKA (reference sequence). The CDR3 runs to 14 residues. V was cut by 1 base and J by 8 bases, with 14 bases left in between. In DNA form, the CDR3 reads TGCAGTGCTAGAGCTCTGGACGCGGTGGAAAAACTGTTTTTT. Amino acid sequence: CSARALDAVEKLFF.

Worth noting for this clonotype: Sequence at one end of the junction differs from germline and may be a read error. V gene TRBV5-6 combines with J gene TRBJ2-7, with no clear D. Per germline, CDR1 SGHDT and CDR2 YYEEEE. This CDR3 region has 11 residues. The CDR3 nucleotides read TGTGTCAGCAGCCAAAGACGCGAGCAGTACTTC. Translated, it gives CVSSQRREQYF.

The chain joins TRBV28 to TRBJ1-2; D may be TRBD1 (5 bases). Germline V gene sequence: CDR1 MDHEN, CDR2 SYDVKM. The ends were cut back, 2 bases at V and 8 bases at J, with 9 bases in the middle. The CDR3 extends over 12 amino acids. This CDR3 reads CASSLAGIGYTF. The CDR3 nucleotides are TGTGCCAGCAGTTTAGCAGGGATCGGCTACACCTTC.

V and J are TRBV5-1 and TRBJ2-3, with D possibly being TRBD1 (6 bases). The CDR3 extends over 14 amino acids. The germline gives CDR1 SGHRS, CDR2 YFSETQ. V was clipped by 2 bases and J by 5 bases, with 12 bases between them. The CDR3 coding sequence is TGCGCCAGCAGCTTCACCCCAGGGGAAGATACGCAGTATTTT. Translating it yields CASSFTPGEDTQYF.

This clonotype was seen only a few times. The chain links TRBV13 to TRBJ1-6; D call uncertain. Germline V gene data show CDR1 as PRHDT and CDR2 as FYEKMQ (reference sequence). The CDR3 extends over 13 amino acids. Trimming took 5 bases from V and 9 from J, leaving 11 bases between them. The CDR3 reads CASSLTRASPLHF. The CDR3 DNA is TGTGCCAGCAGCCTAACTCGAGCTTCACCCCTCCACTTT.

This clonotype was detected ten times or more. A read error may produce the germline difference seen at one junction end. V gene TRBV7-2 combines with J gene TRBJ2-5, with unresolved D. The CDR3 is 11 amino acids. Germline CDR1 SGHTA, CDR2 FQGNSA. Here the CDR3 reads CASSFQGTQYF. CDR3 bases: TGTGCCAGCAGCTTCCAAGGGACCCAGTACTTC.

This clonotype was detected only a few times. Here the CDR3 DNA reads TGTGCCAGCAGCGGAAGGGACTCCCGGGGCTACACCTTC. The encoded protein is CASSGRDSRGYTF. The chain has TRBV11-2 and TRBJ1-2; D possibly corresponds to TRBD1 (5 bases). V was trimmed by 5 bases and J by 8 bases, leaving 15 bases between them. The length of the CDR3 is 13 residues. Germline V lookup: CDR1 SGHAT, CDR2 FQNNGV.